The entry that follows covers one T cell receptor beta chain sequence. This clone occurred a few times. What antigen it recognizes has not been identified. No much larger clonotype is one base removed from it; base qualities were not supplied. The data stem from a study of beta chain features in type 1 diabetes listed by TCRdb under 2018. With respect to the entire study: Mean age, gender distribution, total cell number and subset yield did not differ between patients and healthy donors. A total of some 110 million sorted cells were examined across all samples, and a strong correlation was observed between cell number per subset and RNA yield. In the study, TCRB repertoires of sorted circulating CD4+ T cell subsets from recently diagnosed type 1 diabetes patients were compared with those of matched healthy donors. Regulatory and stem cell-like memory subsets were obtained from only 8 patients and about eight healthy donors, while naive and central memory subsets were obtained from all 30 or so donors. The study at large found these results: Naive, central memory and regulatory TCRB repertoires appeared to be more alike among patients than among healthy donors. Because cDNA rather than genomic DNA was sequenced, highly expressing activated cells could have been over-represented, although no difference in activation and CD3 levels was found between groups. A moderate but significant shortening of TCRB CDR3 length was observed in type 1 diabetes patients in all four CD4+ subsets. Patients with type 1 diabetes made fewer insertions and deleted more nucleotides at VDJ recombination sites, implying thymic rearrangement abnormalities. Shorter templates might have been favored by PCR, but patient and control samples were amplified and corrected together, so both groups would have been affected equally by any skew. HLA sub-analyses involved small numbers of individuals, so any influence of HLA type on TCRB rearrangement remained unresolved.

After removal of 7 bases from V and 4 bases from J, the junction retains 9 bases not matched to a gene. Inclusive of the bounding cysteine and phenylalanine, the CDR3 is 14 residues long. Of all the DNA, just the CDR3 is kept, 42 bases in frame from base 1. The CDR1 and CDR2 encoded by the germline V gene (reference sequence) are LNHDA and SQIVND. The entire amount of isolated RNA was reverse transcribed using the High Capacity cDNA Reverse Transcription Kit, so the sequenced TCRB transcripts were expressed ones. Deep immunoSEQ sequencing was performed on naive, central memory and regulatory T cell samples, with an average of around 3.4 million total reads per sample. Sorted cells were lysed in RLT buffer, and RNA was extracted using DNase-treated RNeasy Micro or Mini kits according to cell number. To prevent cross-contamination, each cell subset was processed individually, whereas patient and healthy donor samples were processed jointly. Using the immunoSEQ multiplex PCR, TCRB sequences were amplified from cDNA into 87-bp fragments spanning the CDR3 region. Sequencing of the amplicons was done on the Illumina HiSeq platform. The original pipeline was this. Synthetic template baselines were used to correct PCR bias computationally, reads within Hamming distance 2 were collapsed, and singletons that could not be merged were discarded. Reads were aligned to IMGT to assign V, D and J genes, CDR3 length, and insertions or deletions at six rearrangement sites. Within each subset, clonotype counts were normalized to the number of sorted cells before true diversity and Gini coefficients were calculated with the tcR R package. The overlap coefficient, calculated on TCRB nucleotide sequences, was used to quantify repertoire sharing. As a proxy for the pre-selection repertoire, out-of-frame TCRB sequences from naive cells were analyzed. TCRdb re-hosts the immuneACCESS table, in-frame sequences only. Its copies lack some clones; in the studies checked, an unresolved V gene accounts for under half of them, and the cause for the rest is not known. V, J and clone size derive from that table, while D and trimming were established from the DNA sequence. The sample yields approximately 250,000 clones; about 11% were counted once. The ten top clones hold approximately 0.015% of the sample.

Each donor gave one peripheral blood draw, averaging roughly 120 mL, which was collected into heparinised tubes. A BD FACSAria II was used to sort naive, central memory, regulatory and stem cell-like memory CD4+ T cells with a panel that included CD45RO, CCR7, CD25, CD127, CD95 and CD27. Purity was above 98% for every sorted population. PBMCs were isolated right away by Lymphoprep density gradient centrifugation and were stained directly, without culture. Samples were stained and sorted in pairs, with one healthy donor and one patient per experiment, so that batch effects were minimized. The sequence was collected from a young man with type 1 diabetes. The V gene is TRBV19 and the J gene is TRBJ2-5; the junction holds 7 bases that match TRBD1. The sequenced sample consisted of naive CD4+ T cells from blood. Taken with the paper, the label for cell subset or site translates to: true naive CD4+ T cells. CDR3 sequence: CASKSDRVGETQYF. In nucleotides, the sequence is TGTGCCAGTAAATCCGACAGGGTCGGAGAGACCCAGTACTTC.